The 25 T cell receptor beta chains below were found in one sample sequenced in a study of cytomegalovirus exposure and HLA in healthy donors. The PCR ran on 60 Vbeta and 13 Jbeta primers. Data came from immunoSEQ multiplex PCR; TCRdb stores just in-frame clones and leaves some out. The sample carries some 84,000 clones, roughly 73% recorded once. Material for sequencing was PBMCs. These receptors came from a male donor in good health and CMV-seropositive.

This rearrangement joins TRBV19 to TRBJ2-1; 10 nucleotides agree with TRBD2. CDR1 and CDR2 (germline): LNHDA, SQIVND (reference sequence). The trim removed 9 bases at V and 4 bases at J, leaving 3 bases unmatched. The CDR3 covers 13 residues. The chain's CDR3 is CASRTSGYNEQFF. Written as DNA, the CDR3 is TGTGCCAGCAGGACTAGCGGATACAATGAGCAGTTCTTC.

A word on this clone: Germline and junction disagree at one end, which may indicate a read error. This sequence joins TRBV7-9 and TRBJ2-7, with D tentatively TRBD1 (5 bases). Germline-derived CDR1 and CDR2 are SEHNR and FQNEAQ (reference sequence). This CDR3 comprises 12 residues. CDR3 amino acids: CSSSGAPHEQYF. DNA of the CDR3: TGTTCCAGCAGTGGGGCCCCCCACGAGCAGTACTTC.

This clone has a single count. The V gene is TRBV7-6, the J gene TRBJ2-3, with 9 positions matching TRBD2. The V segment lost 3 bases and the J segment 6 bases; nucleotides outside the gene matches: 4. Germline CDR1 reads SGHVS; CDR2 reads FNYEAQ. The CDR3 has 14 amino acids. Written as DNA, the CDR3 is TGTGCCAGCAGCTTTAGCGGGAGCGGGGATACGCAGTATTTT. It specifies CASSFSGSGDTQYF.

V is TRBV19 and J is TRBJ2-2; TRBD1 matches 8 bases. Germline lookup yields CDR1 LNHDA and CDR2 SQIVND (reference sequence). V gave up 10 bases and J gave up 3 bases; unmatched junction bases: 7. This CDR3 is 14 amino acids long. CDR3 coding DNA: TGTGCCACAGGGGGCAGGGTGGACACCGGGGAGCTGTTTTTT. Its translation is CATGGRVDTGELFF.

The rearrangement uses TRBV2 and TRBJ2-5; TRBD1 matches at 8 bases. Germline-derived CDR1 and CDR2 are SNHLY and FYNNEI. CDR3 length: 14 amino acids. V gave up 5 bases and J gave up 8 bases; unmatched junction bases: 10. CDR3 protein: CASSFTMDRATQYF. Here the CDR3 DNA reads TGTGCCAGCAGTTTCACGATGGACAGGGCAACCCAGTACTTC.

The gene calls are TRBV7-9 and TRBJ2-5; possible D gene TRBD2, 6 bases. The ends were cut back, 5 bases at V and 5 bases at J, with 18 bases in the middle. This CDR3 has 15 amino acids. The V gene's germline CDR1 is SEHNR and CDR2 FQNEAQ (reference sequence). CDR3: CASSEGLGRGETQYF. In DNA form, the CDR3 reads TGTGCCAGCAGCGAAGGCTTAGGCCGGGGGGAGACCCAGTACTTC.

The chain joins TRBV7-2 to TRBJ2-3; 8 bases fit TRBD1. This CDR3 spans 14 amino acids. Germline CDR1 reads SGHTA; CDR2 reads FQGNSA. V lost 2 bases, J lost 5 bases, and 3 bases stayed unmatched. The CDR3 loop reads CASSLQGAIDTQYF. DNA for the CDR3: TGTGCCAGCAGCTTACAGGGGGCGATAGATACGCAGTATTTT. The full variable domain, in which reference TRBV7-2 and TRBJ2-3 provide the parts outside the CDR3, is GAGVSQSPSNKVTEKGKDVELRCDPISGHTALYWYRQSLGQGLEFLIYFQGNSAPDKSGLPSDRFSAERTGGSVSTLTIQRTQQEDSAVYLCASSLQGAIDTQYFGPGTRLTVL.

The rearrangement links TRBV5-6 to TRBJ2-3, with D possibly TRBD2 on 5 matching bases. The V gene lost 4 bases and the J gene lost 1 base, with 13 bases spanning the gap. Germline V gene sequence: CDR1 SGHDT, CDR2 YYEEEE. The CDR3 is made up of 15 amino acids. This CDR3 reads CASSRIGGGTDTQYF. The CDR3 region has the DNA TGTGCCAGCAGCCGGATCGGAGGAGGCACAGATACGCAGTATTTT. Full variable domain (outside the CDR3, taken from reference TRBV5-6 and TRBJ2-3): DAGVTQSPTHLIKTRGQQVTLRCSPKSGHDTVSWYQQALGQGPQFIFQYYEEEERQRGNFPDRFSGHQFPNYSSELNVNALLLGDSALYLCASSRIGGGTDTQYFGPGTRLTVL.

The table lists this clone with a count of one. The V gene is TRBV2, the J gene TRBJ2-5, with 8 bases that match TRBD1. There are 15 residues in the CDR3. With V trimmed by 7 bases and J by 3 bases, 10 bases remained unmatched. Germline V CDR1 and CDR2: SNHLY, FYNNEI. The CDR3 is CASTLGQGPKETQYF. The CDR3 DNA reads as TGTGCCAGCACCCTTGGACAGGGTCCGAAAGAGACCCAGTACTTC.

This clone has only one observation. J is TRBJ2-7 and V is TRBV28, with D perhaps matching TRBD2 (6 bases). The V gene's germline CDR1 is MDHEN and CDR2 SYDVKM. Trimming removed 9 bases from V and 0 bases from J, with 15 bases in between. This CDR3 is built from 14 residues. In DNA form, the CDR3 reads TGTGCCAGTAGGACCGCCGGGGGCTCCTACGAGCAGTACTTC. This sequence encodes CASRTAGGSYEQYF.

V is TRBV13 and J is TRBJ2-5; 11 nucleotides align to TRBD2. Germline CDR1 reads PRHDT; CDR2 reads FYEKMQ (reference sequence). The CDR3 runs 15 residues. J gave up 11 bases and V 4 bases, and 12 bases lay outside the gene matches. The CDR3 sequence is CASSSPLAGAGEQYF. The DNA of the CDR3 is TGTGCCAGCAGCTCGCCACTAGCGGGAGCTGGTGAGCAGTACTTC.

Points on this clone: One end of the junction fails to match germline, which may point to a read error. This chain connects TRBV27 to TRBJ1-2; D remains unclear. The CDR3 contains 13 residues. The germline gives CDR1 MNHEY, CDR2 SMNVEV (reference sequence). The CDR3 protein is CASSMVSNSGYTF. In nucleotides, the CDR3 is TGTGCCAGCTCTATGGTTTCTAACTCTGGCTACACCTTC.

The chain uses TRBV6-5 and TRBJ2-2, with D perhaps matching TRBD2 (6 bases). Trimming took 2 bases from V and 0 from J, leaving 10 bases between them. This CDR3 has 16 amino acids. In germline, CDR1 is MNHEY, CDR2 SVGAGI. CDR3 sequence (DNA): TGTGCCAGCAGTTACCTCGGAGGGGCGAACACCGGGGAGCTGTTTTTT. It yields the protein CASSYLGGANTGELFF.

This chain connects TRBV29-1 to TRBJ1-3, with TRBD1 matching over 10 bases. Germline V gene sequence: CDR1 SQVTM, CDR2 ANQGSEA. Trimming removed 5 bases from V and 4 bases from J; junction bases left unmatched: 5. CDR3 size: 14 residues. For the CDR3, the DNA is TGCAGCGTTCAAGGGACAGGGGCAGGAAACACCATATATTTT. Its protein product is CSVQGTGAGNTIYF.

The rearrangement uses TRBV10-2 and TRBJ1-2; 8 bases are shared with TRBD1. Germline loops: CDR1 WSHSY, CDR2 SAAADI. V lost 3 bases to trimming and J lost 6 bases; unmatched junction nucleotides: 6. This CDR3 comprises 14 residues. The CDR3 loop is CASSETGQGNGYTF. In DNA form, the CDR3 reads TGCGCCAGCAGTGAAACAGGACAGGGTAATGGCTACACCTTC.

The rearrangement links TRBV7-5 to TRBJ2-7; the table's D call, TRBD1, has no DNA check behind it. TRBV7-5 is a pseudogene segment. This CDR3 has 14 amino acids. The CDR3 is CVRSLKDKHYEQYF. CDR3 nucleotides: TGTGTCAGAAGCTTAAAAGACAAACACTACGAGCAGTACTTC.

This clone was seen more than once but under ten times. The chain carries TRBV4-1 and TRBJ2-5; D perhaps matches TRBD1 (7 bases). Trimming left V 3 bases short and J 5 bases short, with 16 bases between. Germline V CDR1 and CDR2: MGHRA, YSYEKL. This CDR3 has 15 amino acids. CDR3 nucleotides: TGCGCCAGCAGCCAGGGACAGTCCCGGGGGGAGACCCAGTACTTC. This encodes CASSQGQSRGETQYF.

The chain carries TRBV5-1 and TRBJ2-1; D possibly corresponds to TRBD1 (5 bases). V was trimmed by 2 bases and J by 0 bases, leaving 6 bases between them. The CDR3 contains 14 residues. Germline CDR1 and CDR2: SGHRS and YFSETQ. The chain's CDR3 is CASSLQDSYNEQFF. As DNA, the CDR3 is TGCGCCAGCAGCTTACAGGACTCCTACAATGAGCAGTTCTTC. Looking up the rest from reference TRBV5-1 and TRBJ2-1 gives the full variable domain: KAGVTQTPRYLIKTRGQQVTLSCSPISGHRSVSWYQQTPGQGLQFLFEYFSETQRNKGNFPGRFSGRQFSNSRSEMNVSTLELGDSALYLCASSLQDSYNEQFFGPGTRLTVL.

This sequence joins TRBV25-1 and TRBJ2-2; D possibly corresponds to TRBD1 (6 bases). Germline CDR1 reads MGHDK; CDR2 reads SYGVNS. The V end lost 3 bases, the J end lost 1 base, and 12 bases lay between the germline ends. This CDR3 comprises 16 residues. The CDR3 reads CASSEVTGRNTGELFF. The CDR3 DNA sequence: TGTGCCAGCAGTGAGGTAACAGGGAGGAACACCGGGGAGCTGTTTTTT.

Only a few counts were recorded for this clone. The rearrangement links TRBV10-2 to TRBJ2-1; weak D call: TRBD2 (5 bases). Germline CDR1 is WSHSY and CDR2 is SAAADI. This CDR3 has 15 residues. Trimming cost V 4 bases and J 0 bases, with 10 bases left between them. In DNA form, the CDR3 reads TGCGCCAGCAGTGTTCACGGGGACTCCTACAATGAGCAGTTCTTC. Amino acid sequence: CASSVHGDSYNEQFF.

V gene TRBV9 combines with J gene TRBJ1-2, with TRBD1 as a possible D gene (5 bases). Germline assignment: CDR1 SGDLS and CDR2 YYNGEE. Trimming pared 0 bases from V and 6 bases from J, leaving 18 bases between. This CDR3 has 16 residues. CDR3 residues: CASSVVPSGTQDGYTF. CDR3 DNA: TGTGCCAGCAGCGTAGTCCCCTCCGGGACTCAAGATGGCTACACCTTC. Combining the CDR3 with reference TRBV9 and TRBJ1-2 gives the whole variable domain DSGVTQTPKHLITATGQRVTLRCSPRSGDLSVYWYQQSLDQGLQFLIQYYNGEERAKGNILERFSAQQFPDLHSELNLSSLELGDSALYFCASSVVPSGTQDGYTFGSGTRLTVV.

The V call is TRBV4-2, the J call TRBJ1-4, with 9 nucleotides matching TRBD1. V was clipped by 4 bases and J by 8 bases; unmatched bases: 8. CDR1 LGHNA and CDR2 YNFKEQ come from the germline V gene. This CDR3 is built from 15 residues. CDR3 nucleotides: TGTGCCAGCAGCCTAAGGACAGGGGCGGCGGAAAAACTGTTTTTT. This translates into CASSLRTGAAEKLFF.

The chain recombines TRBV15 with TRBJ2-6, with D maybe TRBD2 (5 bases). V lost 1 base, J lost 0 bases, and 16 bases lay in between. The CDR3 has 19 amino acids. CDR1 and CDR2 (germline): LNHNV, YYDKDF (reference sequence). Written as DNA, the CDR3 is TGTGCCACCAGCAGAGGCGGGTTGGCGGTAAACTCTGGGGCCAACGTCCTGACTTTC. As protein: CATSRGGLAVNSGANVLTF.

This clone is labeled as medium-sized. The chain carries TRBV25-1 and TRBJ2-1, with no clear D. Trimming pared 8 bases from V and 4 bases from J, leaving 24 bases between. The CDR3 totals 17 residues. Germline assignment: CDR1 MGHDK and CDR2 SYGVNS. The CDR3 protein is CASSPPQSASWYNEQFF. CDR3 DNA sequence: TGTGCCAGCTCGCCACCTCAAAGCGCCTCCTGGTACAATGAGCAGTTCTTC. Full variable domain (rest looked up from reference TRBV25-1 and TRBJ2-1): EADIYQTPRYLVIGTGKKITLECSQTMGHDKMYWYQQDPGMELHLIHYSYGVNSTEKGDLSSESTVSRIRTEHFPLTLESARPSHTSQYLCASSPPQSASWYNEQFFGPGTRLTVL.

This rearrangement joins TRBV30 to TRBJ2-4; 7 bases align to TRBD1. Per germline, CDR1 GTSNPN and CDR2 SVGIG (reference sequence). V shed 1 base, J shed 0 bases, and the junction held 6 bases outside the gene matches. There are 16 residues in the CDR3. CDR3 sequence reads: CAWSETGLVAKNIQYF. The CDR3 DNA sequence: TGTGCCTGGAGTGAGACAGGGTTGGTAGCCAAAAACATTCAGTACTTC.